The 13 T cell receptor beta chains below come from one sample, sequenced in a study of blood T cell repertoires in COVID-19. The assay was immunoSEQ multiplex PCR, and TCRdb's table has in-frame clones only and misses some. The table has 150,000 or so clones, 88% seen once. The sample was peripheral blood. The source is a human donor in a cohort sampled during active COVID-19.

The CDR3 bases are TGTGCCAGTGGGCAGGGGCGAAACTACGAGCAGTACTTC. It yields the protein CASGQGRNYEQYF. The V and J genes are TRBV19 and TRBJ2-7; tentative D call: TRBD1 (6 bases). The ends were cut back, 8 bases at V and 3 bases at J, with 14 bases in the middle. CDR3 length: 13 residues. Germline assignment: CDR1 LNHDA and CDR2 SQIVND (reference sequence).

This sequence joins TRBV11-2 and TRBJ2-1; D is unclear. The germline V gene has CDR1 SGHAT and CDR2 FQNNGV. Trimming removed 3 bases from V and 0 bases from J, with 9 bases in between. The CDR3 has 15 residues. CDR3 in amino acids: CASSFTSSSYNEQFF. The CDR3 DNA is TGTGCCAGCAGCTTTACATCTAGCTCCTACAATGAGCAGTTCTTC.

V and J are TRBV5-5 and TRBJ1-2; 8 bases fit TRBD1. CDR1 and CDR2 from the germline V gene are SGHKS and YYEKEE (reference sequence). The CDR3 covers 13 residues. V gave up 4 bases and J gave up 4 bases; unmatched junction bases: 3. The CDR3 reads CASSVTGGYGYTF. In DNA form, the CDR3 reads TGTGCCAGCAGCGTTACAGGGGGCTATGGCTACACCTTC.

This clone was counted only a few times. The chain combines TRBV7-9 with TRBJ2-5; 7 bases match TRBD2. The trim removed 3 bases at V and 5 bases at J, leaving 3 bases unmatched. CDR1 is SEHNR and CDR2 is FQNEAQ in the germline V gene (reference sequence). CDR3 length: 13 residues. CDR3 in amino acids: CASSFWGGETQYF. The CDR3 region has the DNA TGTGCCAGCAGCTTCTGGGGAGGGGAGACCCAGTACTTC.

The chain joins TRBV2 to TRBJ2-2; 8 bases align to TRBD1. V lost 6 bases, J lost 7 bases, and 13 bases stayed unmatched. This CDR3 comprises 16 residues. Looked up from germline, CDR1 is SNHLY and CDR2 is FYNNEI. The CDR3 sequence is CASRLQAGGIVGELFF. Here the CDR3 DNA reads TGTGCCAGCAGACTCCAGGCAGGGGGCATCGTCGGGGAGCTGTTTTTT.

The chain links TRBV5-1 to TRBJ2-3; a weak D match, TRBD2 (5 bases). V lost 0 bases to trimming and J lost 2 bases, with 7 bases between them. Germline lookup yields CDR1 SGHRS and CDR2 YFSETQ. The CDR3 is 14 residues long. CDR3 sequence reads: CASSLGETTDTQYF. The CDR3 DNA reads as TGCGCCAGCAGCTTGGGGGAGACCACAGATACGCAGTATTTT.

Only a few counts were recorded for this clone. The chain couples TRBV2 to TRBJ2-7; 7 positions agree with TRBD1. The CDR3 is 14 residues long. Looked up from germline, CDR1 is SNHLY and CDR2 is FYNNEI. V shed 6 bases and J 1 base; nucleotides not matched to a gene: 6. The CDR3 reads CASRGDRVSYEQYF. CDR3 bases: TGTGCCAGCAGGGGCGACAGGGTTTCCTACGAGCAGTACTTC. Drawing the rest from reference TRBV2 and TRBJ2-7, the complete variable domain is EPEVTQTPSHQVTQMGQEVILRCVPISNHLYFYWYRQILGQKVEFLVSFYNNEISEKSEIFDDQFSVERPDGSNFTLKIRSTKLEDSAMYFCASRGDRVSYEQYFGPGTRLTVT.

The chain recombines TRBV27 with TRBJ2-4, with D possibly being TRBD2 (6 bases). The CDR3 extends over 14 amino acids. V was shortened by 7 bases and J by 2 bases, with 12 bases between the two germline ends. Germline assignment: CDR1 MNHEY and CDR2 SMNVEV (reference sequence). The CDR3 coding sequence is TGTGCCAGCATGGAGGGCTTTACCAAAAACATTCAGTACTTC. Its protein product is CASMEGFTKNIQYF.

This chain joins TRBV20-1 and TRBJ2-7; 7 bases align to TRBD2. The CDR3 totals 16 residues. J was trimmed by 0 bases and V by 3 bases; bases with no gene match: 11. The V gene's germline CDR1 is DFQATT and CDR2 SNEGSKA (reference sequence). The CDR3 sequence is CSASGGRLAASYEQYF. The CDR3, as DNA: TGCAGTGCTAGTGGAGGAAGGCTAGCGGCCTCCTACGAGCAGTACTTC.

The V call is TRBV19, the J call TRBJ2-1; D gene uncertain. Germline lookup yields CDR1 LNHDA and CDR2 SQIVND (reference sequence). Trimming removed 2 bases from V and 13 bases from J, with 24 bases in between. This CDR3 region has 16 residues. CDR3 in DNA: TGTGCCAGTAGTATAATACCAACTACTACACGTGGTGAACAGTTCTTC. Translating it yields CASSIIPTTTRGEQFF.

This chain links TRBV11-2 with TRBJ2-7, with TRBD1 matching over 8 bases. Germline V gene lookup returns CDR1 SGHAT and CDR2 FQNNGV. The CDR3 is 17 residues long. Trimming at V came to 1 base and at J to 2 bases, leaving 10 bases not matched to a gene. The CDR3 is CASSLGDRPVSTYEQYF. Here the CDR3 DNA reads TGTGCCAGCAGCTTAGGGGACAGGCCTGTATCTACCTACGAGCAGTACTTC. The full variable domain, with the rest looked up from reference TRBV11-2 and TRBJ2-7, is EAGVAQSPRYKIIEKRQSVAFWCNPISGHATLYWYQQILGQGPKLLIQFQNNGVVDDSQLPKDRFSAERLKGVDSTLKIQPAKLEDSAVYLCASSLGDRPVSTYEQYFGPGTRLTVT.

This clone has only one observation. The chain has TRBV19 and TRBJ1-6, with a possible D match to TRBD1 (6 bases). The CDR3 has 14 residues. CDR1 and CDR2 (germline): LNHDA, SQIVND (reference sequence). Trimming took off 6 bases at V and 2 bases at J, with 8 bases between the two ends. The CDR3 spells CASSWDTYNSPLHF. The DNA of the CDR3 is TGTGCCAGTAGCTGGGACACCTATAATTCACCCCTCCACTTT.

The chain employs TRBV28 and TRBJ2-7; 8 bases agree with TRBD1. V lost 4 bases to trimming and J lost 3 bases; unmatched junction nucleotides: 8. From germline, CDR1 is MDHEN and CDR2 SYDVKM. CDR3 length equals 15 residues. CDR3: CASSSPGQGHYEQYF. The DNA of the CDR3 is TGTGCCAGCAGTTCCCCCGGACAGGGACACTACGAGCAGTACTTC.